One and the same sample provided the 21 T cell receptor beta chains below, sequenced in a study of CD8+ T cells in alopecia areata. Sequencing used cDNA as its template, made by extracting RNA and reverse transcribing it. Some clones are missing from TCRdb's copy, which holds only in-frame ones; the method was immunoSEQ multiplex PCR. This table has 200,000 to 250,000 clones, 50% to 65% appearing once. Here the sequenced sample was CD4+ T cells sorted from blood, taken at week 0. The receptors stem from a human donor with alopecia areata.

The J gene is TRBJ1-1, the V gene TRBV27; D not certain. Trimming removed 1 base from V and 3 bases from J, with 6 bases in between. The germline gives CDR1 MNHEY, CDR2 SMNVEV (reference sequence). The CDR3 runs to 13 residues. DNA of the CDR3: TGTGCCAGCAGTTTATACAGAGACACTGAAGCTTTCTTT. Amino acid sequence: CASSLYRDTEAFF.

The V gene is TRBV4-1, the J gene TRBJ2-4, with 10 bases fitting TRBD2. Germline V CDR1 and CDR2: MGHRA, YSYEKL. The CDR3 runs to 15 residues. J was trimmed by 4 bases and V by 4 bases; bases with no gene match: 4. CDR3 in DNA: TGCGCCAGCAGCCCTTTAGCGGGAGGAAAAAACATTCAGTACTTC. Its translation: CASSPLAGGKNIQYF.

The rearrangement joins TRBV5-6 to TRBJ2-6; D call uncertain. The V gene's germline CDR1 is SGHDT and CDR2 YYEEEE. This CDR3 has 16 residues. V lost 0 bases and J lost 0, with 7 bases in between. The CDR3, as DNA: TGTGCCAGCAGCTTGGTATCCAGCTCTGGGGCCAACGTCCTGACTTTC. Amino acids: CASSLVSSSGANVLTF.

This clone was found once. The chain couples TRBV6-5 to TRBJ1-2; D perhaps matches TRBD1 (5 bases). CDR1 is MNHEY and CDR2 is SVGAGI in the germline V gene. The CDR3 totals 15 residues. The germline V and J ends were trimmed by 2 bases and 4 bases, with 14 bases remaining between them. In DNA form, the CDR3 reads TGTGCCAGCAGTTACGACAGCCTGGGGTTCTATGGCTACACCTTC. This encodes CASSYDSLGFYGYTF.

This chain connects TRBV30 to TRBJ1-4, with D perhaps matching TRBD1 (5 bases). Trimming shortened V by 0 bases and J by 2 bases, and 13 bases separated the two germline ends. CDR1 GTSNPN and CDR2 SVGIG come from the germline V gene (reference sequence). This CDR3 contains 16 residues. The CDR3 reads CAWSVRGYRTNEKLFF. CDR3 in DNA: TGTGCCTGGAGTGTACGGGGGTATAGGACTAATGAAAAACTGTTTTTT. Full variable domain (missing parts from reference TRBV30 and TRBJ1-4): SQTIHQWPATLVQPVGSPLSLECTVEGTSNPNLYWYRQAAGRGLQLLFYSVGIGQISSEVPQNLSASRPQDRQFILSSKKLLLSDSGFYLCAWSVRGYRTNEKLFFGSGTQLSVL.

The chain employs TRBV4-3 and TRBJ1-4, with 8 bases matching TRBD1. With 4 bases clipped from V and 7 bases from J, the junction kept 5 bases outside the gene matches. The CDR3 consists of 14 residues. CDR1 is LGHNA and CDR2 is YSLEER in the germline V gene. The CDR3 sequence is CASSLWTGSEKLFF. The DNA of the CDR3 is TGCGCCAGCAGCCTGTGGACAGGGAGTGAAAAACTGTTTTTT.

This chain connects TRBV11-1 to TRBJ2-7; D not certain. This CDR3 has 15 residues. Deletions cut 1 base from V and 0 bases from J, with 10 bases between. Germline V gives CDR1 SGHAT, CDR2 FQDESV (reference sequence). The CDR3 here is CASSLETYSSYEQYF. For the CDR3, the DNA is TGTGCCAGCAGCTTAGAGACTTACAGCTCCTACGAGCAGTACTTC. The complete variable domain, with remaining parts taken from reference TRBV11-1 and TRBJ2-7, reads EAEVAQSPRYKITEKSQAVAFWCDPISGHATLYWYRQILGQGPELLVQFQDESVVDDSQLPKDRFSAERLKGVDSTLKIQPAELGDSAMYLCASSLETYSSYEQYFGPGTRLTVT.

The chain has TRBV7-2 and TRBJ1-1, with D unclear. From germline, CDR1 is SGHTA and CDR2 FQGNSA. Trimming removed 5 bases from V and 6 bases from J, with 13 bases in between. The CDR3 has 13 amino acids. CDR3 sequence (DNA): TGTGCCAGCAGCCGCACACTGAGGGCTGAAGCTTTCTTT. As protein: CASSRTLRAEAFF. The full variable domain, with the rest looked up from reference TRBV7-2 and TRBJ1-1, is GAGVSQSPSNKVTEKGKDVELRCDPISGHTALYWYRQSLGQGLEFLIYFQGNSAPDKSGLPSDRFSAERTGGSVSTLTIQRTQQEDSAVYLCASSRTLRAEAFFGQGTRLTVV.

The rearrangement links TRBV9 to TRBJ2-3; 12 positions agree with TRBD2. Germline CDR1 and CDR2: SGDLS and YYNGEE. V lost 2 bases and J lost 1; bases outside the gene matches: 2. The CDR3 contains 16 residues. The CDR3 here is CASSVTSGGRTDTQYF. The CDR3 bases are TGTGCCAGCAGCGTGACTAGCGGGGGACGCACAGATACGCAGTATTTT.

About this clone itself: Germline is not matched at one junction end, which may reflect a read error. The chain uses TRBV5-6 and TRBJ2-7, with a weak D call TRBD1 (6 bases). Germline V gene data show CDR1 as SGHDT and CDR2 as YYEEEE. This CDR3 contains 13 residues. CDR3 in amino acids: CASSQKAGTKNLF. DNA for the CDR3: TGTGCCAGCAGCCAAAAAGCCGGGACAAAAAATTTATTC.

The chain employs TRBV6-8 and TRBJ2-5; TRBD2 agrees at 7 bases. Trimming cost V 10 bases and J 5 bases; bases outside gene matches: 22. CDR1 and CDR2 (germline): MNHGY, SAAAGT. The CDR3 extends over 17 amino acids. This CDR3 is CATPAGPLAAVGETQYF. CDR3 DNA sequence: TGTGCCACCCCCGCAGGTCCCCTAGCGGCAGTCGGGGAGACCCAGTACTTC.

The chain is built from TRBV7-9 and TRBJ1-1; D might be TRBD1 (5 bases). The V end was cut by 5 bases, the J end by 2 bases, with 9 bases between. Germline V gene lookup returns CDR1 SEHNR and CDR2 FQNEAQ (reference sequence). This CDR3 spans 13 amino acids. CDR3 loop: CASSQDSNTEAFF. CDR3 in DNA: TGTGCCAGCAGCCAAGACAGTAACACTGAAGCTTTCTTT.

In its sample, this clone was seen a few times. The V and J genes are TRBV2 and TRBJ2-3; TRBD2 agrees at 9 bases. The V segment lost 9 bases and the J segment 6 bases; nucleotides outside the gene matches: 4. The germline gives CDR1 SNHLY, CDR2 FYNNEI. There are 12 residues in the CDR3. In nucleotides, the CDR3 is TGTGCCAGTAGCGGGAGTCCTGATACGCAGTATTTT. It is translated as CASSGSPDTQYF.

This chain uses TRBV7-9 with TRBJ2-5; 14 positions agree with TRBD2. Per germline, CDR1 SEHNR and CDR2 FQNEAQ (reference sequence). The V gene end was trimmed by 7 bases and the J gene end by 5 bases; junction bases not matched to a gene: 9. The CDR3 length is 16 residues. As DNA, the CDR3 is TGTGCCAGCACTGACGTCGGGACTAGCGGGAGCGAGACCCAGTACTTC. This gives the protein CASTDVGTSGSETQYF.

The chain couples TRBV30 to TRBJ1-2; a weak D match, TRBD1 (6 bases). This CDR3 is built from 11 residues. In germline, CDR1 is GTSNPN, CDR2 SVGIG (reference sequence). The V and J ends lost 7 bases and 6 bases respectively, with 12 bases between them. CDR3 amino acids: CASRDIHGYTF. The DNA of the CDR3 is TGTGCCTCCCGGGACATTCATGGCTACACCTTC.

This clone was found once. The CDR3 sequence: CASSQAMNTGELFF. In DNA, the CDR3 is TGTGCCAGCAGCCAAGCGATGAACACCGGGGAGCTGTTTTTT. This chain joins TRBV4-2 and TRBJ2-2, with unresolved D. V lost 1 base, J lost 1 base, and 4 bases lay in between. Germline loops: CDR1 LGHNA, CDR2 YNFKEQ. There are 14 residues in the CDR3.

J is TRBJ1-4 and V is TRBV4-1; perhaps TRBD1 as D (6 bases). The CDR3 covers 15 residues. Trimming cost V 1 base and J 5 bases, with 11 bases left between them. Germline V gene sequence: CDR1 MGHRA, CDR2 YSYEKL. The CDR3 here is CASSQVRGPNEKLFF. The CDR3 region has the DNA TGCGCCAGCAGCCAAGTCAGGGGCCCGAATGAAAAACTGTTTTTT.

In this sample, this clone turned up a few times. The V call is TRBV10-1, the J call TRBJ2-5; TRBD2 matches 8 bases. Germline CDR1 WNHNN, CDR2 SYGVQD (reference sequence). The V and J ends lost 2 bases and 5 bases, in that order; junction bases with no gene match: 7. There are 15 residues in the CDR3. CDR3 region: CASSEREGLRETQYF. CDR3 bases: TGCGCCAGCAGTGAGCGGGAGGGCCTGCGGGAGACCCAGTACTTC.

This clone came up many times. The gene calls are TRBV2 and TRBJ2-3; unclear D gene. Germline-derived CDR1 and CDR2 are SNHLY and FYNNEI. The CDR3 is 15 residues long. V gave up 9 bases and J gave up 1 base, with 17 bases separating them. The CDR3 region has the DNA TGTGCCAGACGAGACTTAGTCTTTCGCACAGATACGCAGTATTTT. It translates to CARRDLVFRTDTQYF.

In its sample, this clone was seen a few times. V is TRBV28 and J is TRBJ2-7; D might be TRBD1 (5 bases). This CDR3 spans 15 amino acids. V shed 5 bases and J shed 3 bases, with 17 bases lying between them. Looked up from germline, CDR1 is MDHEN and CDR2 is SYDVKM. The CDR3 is CASSAQGRGNYEQYF. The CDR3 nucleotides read TGTGCCAGCAGTGCCCAGGGCCGAGGAAACTACGAGCAGTACTTC.

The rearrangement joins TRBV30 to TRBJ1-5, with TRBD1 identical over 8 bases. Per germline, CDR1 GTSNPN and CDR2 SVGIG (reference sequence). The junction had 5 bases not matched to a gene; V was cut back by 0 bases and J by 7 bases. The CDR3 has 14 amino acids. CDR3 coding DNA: TGTGCCTGGAGTGTGACAGGGGCAAGACAGCCCCAGCATTTT. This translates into CAWSVTGARQPQHF.